One sample yielded the 24 T cell receptor beta chains listed below, sequenced in a study of technical replicates of blood from several donors. Assay used: immunoSEQ multiplex PCR; TCRdb lists only in-frame clones, some missing. The table shows tens of thousands of clones, with around 94% occurring only once. Specimen: T cells isolated from PBMCs. The receptors derive from a human donor in good health.

The chain employs TRBV27 and TRBJ2-1, with TRBD2 as a possible D gene (6 bases). The V and J ends lost 2 bases and 8 bases respectively, with 25 bases between them. Germline lookup yields CDR1 MNHEY and CDR2 SMNVEV (reference sequence). This CDR3 spans 18 amino acids. CDR3 coding DNA: TGTGCCAGCAGTTTACCAGGTATACTAGCCGGTAGTAGCGATGAGCAGTTCTTC. Amino acids: CASSLPGILAGSSDEQFF.

The rearrangement joins TRBV15 to TRBJ2-2, with 8 bases aligning to TRBD2. This CDR3 comprises 16 residues. V shed 2 bases, J shed 3 bases, and the junction held 5 bases outside the gene matches. The germline gives CDR1 LNHNV, CDR2 YYDKDF (reference sequence). The CDR3: CATSRPRAGDTGELFF. DNA for the CDR3: TGTGCCACCAGCAGACCAAGAGCGGGAGACACCGGGGAGCTGTTTTTT.

The chain joins TRBV9 to TRBJ1-2; 7 bases line up with TRBD1. The CDR3 has 13 residues. Trimming at V came to 2 bases and at J to 4 bases, leaving 2 bases not matched to a gene. Looked up from germline, CDR1 is SGDLS and CDR2 is YYNGEE. The CDR3 DNA reads TGTGCCAGCAGCGTCTCAGGGGGCTATGGCTACACCTTC. It yields the protein CASSVSGGYGYTF.

The V call is TRBV19, the J call TRBJ2-1; TRBD2 agrees at 15 bases. V shed 8 bases, J shed 7 bases, and the junction held 12 bases outside the gene matches. Germline V gives CDR1 LNHDA, CDR2 SQIVND (reference sequence). The CDR3 spans 17 residues. CDR3 sequence: CASGTGLAGGPGNEQFF. As DNA, the CDR3 is TGTGCCAGTGGAACAGGACTAGCGGGAGGGCCTGGTAATGAGCAGTTCTTC.

The genes are TRBV2 and TRBJ2-1; TRBD1 is a possible D gene (5 bases). The CDR3 contains 16 residues. V was clipped by 3 bases and J by 3 bases, with 15 bases between them. The germline V gene has CDR1 SNHLY and CDR2 FYNNEI. CDR3 bases: TGTGCCAGCAGTGACGTCGAATTTCAGGGCTACAATGAGCAGTTCTTC. It specifies CASSDVEFQGYNEQFF. The variable domain in full, completed from reference TRBV2 and TRBJ2-1, reads EPEVTQTPSHQVTQMGQEVILRCVPISNHLYFYWYRQILGQKVEFLVSFYNNEISEKSEIFDDQFSVERPDGSNFTLKIRSTKLEDSAMYFCASSDVEFQGYNEQFFGPGTRLTVL.

In DNA form, the CDR3 reads TGTGCCAGCAGCTTGGATACGAGAGGGGAAAAACTGTTTTTT. This gives the protein CASSLDTRGEKLFF. This chain joins TRBV5-6 and TRBJ1-4; D is unresolved. Germline V gives CDR1 SGHDT, CDR2 YYEEEE. V was shortened by 0 bases and J by 8 bases, with 11 bases between the two germline ends. This CDR3 has 14 amino acids.

This chain connects TRBV19 to TRBJ1-2; 9 bases match TRBD1. This CDR3 spans 15 amino acids. V trimming: 3 bases; J trimming: 7 bases; junction bases outside the gene matches: 9. CDR1 is LNHDA and CDR2 is SQIVND in the germline V gene (reference sequence). CDR3 sequence reads: CASSIGWTGETGYTF. CDR3 DNA: TGTGCCAGTAGTATCGGCTGGACAGGGGAGACTGGCTACACCTTC.

The chain combines TRBV9 with TRBJ2-3; D is possibly TRBD2 (7 bases). The V gene's germline CDR1 is SGDLS and CDR2 YYNGEE. This CDR3 has 15 residues. V shed 4 bases and J shed 11 bases, with 23 bases lying between them. CDR3 nucleotide sequence: TGTGCCAGCAGCACAACGGGGGGCCAGGAGCCTGAGCAGTATTTT. Its translation is CASSTTGGQEPEQYF.

Within the sample, this clone is medium-sized (0.01 to 0.1%). This chain uses TRBV18 with TRBJ2-7, with D maybe TRBD1 (6 bases). This CDR3 comprises 17 residues. Germline V lookup: CDR1 KGHSH, CDR2 LQKENI. The V gene lost 2 bases and the J gene lost 2 bases, with 19 bases spanning the gap. Here the CDR3 reads CASSPSLFDRSPYEQYF. The CDR3 DNA reads as TGTGCCAGCTCACCAAGCCTATTTGACAGGAGTCCCTACGAGCAGTACTTC.

The genes are TRBV19 and TRBJ2-7; TRBD1 matches at 7 bases. The junction had 11 bases not matched to a gene; V was cut back by 4 bases and J by 2 bases. The CDR3 is 16 amino acids. Germline V gives CDR1 LNHDA, CDR2 SQIVND (reference sequence). As DNA, the CDR3 is TGTGCCAGTAGTAATACCTCCGGGACAGCTACCTACGAGCAGTACTTC. It translates to CASSNTSGTATYEQYF. The full variable domain, its missing parts supplied by reference TRBV19 and TRBJ2-7, is DGGITQSPKYLFRKEGQNVTLSCEQNLNHDAMYWYRQDPGQGLRLIYYSQIVNDFQKGDIAEGYSVSREKKESFPLTVTSAQKNPTAFYLCASSNTSGTATYEQYFGPGTRLTVT.

This clone was counted only a few times. CDR3: CASSPGEFSTEAFF. For the CDR3, the DNA is TGTGCCAGCAGCCCCGGGGAATTCAGCACTGAAGCTTTCTTT. The chain uses TRBV5-8 and TRBJ1-1; D remains ambiguous. The V gene's germline CDR1 is SGHTS and CDR2 YDEGEE. Trimming left V 4 bases short and J 4 bases short, with 14 bases between. CDR3 size: 14 residues.

The CDR3 nucleotides are TGCGCCAGCAGCCAAGACGGGGGGATTCCCTACGAGCAGTACTTC. Its protein is CASSQDGGIPYEQYF. The chain uses TRBV4-3 and TRBJ2-7, with 7 bases lining up with TRBD2. V shed 0 bases and J 2 bases; nucleotides not matched to a gene: 4. This CDR3 comprises 15 residues. Germline V gives CDR1 LGHNA, CDR2 YSLEER.

This chain connects TRBV7-8 to TRBJ2-7; 11 bases agree with TRBD2. Losses at the gene ends were 5 bases for V and 0 bases for J; bases not matched to a gene: 6. There are 16 residues in the CDR3. Germline loops: CDR1 SGHVS, CDR2 FQNEAQ. The DNA of the CDR3 is TGTGCCAGCAGCCTGTGGACTAGCGGGCGCTCCTACGAGCAGTACTTC. As protein: CASSLWTSGRSYEQYF.

The genes are TRBV27 and TRBJ2-7; no firm D call. In germline, CDR1 is MNHEY, CDR2 SMNVEV (reference sequence). The CDR3 extends over 15 amino acids. V gave up 6 bases and J gave up 0 bases, with 15 bases separating them. The chain's CDR3 is CASSPHDTSSYEQYF. DNA for the CDR3: TGTGCCAGCAGCCCCCATGACACTTCCTCCTACGAGCAGTACTTC.

The chain recombines TRBV27 with TRBJ1-5, with 7 positions matching TRBD1. CDR3 size: 15 residues. The germline V gene has CDR1 MNHEY and CDR2 SMNVEV (reference sequence). V gave up 3 bases and J gave up 4 bases; unmatched junction bases: 6. The CDR3 sequence is CASSLFGTANQPQHF. CDR3 in DNA: TGTGCCAGCAGTTTGTTTGGGACAGCTAATCAGCCCCAGCATTTT.

This sequence joins TRBV27 and TRBJ2-7; 10 bases are shared with TRBD1. Germline V gene sequence: CDR1 MNHEY, CDR2 SMNVEV (reference sequence). This CDR3 contains 13 residues. After removal of 8 bases from V and 2 bases from J, the junction contained 3 bases not matched to a gene. This CDR3 reads CASGDRGPYEQYF. The CDR3 DNA is TGTGCCAGCGGGGACAGGGGTCCCTACGAGCAGTACTTC.

V and J are TRBV4-1 and TRBJ2-1; 11 bases match TRBD2. CDR1 is MGHRA and CDR2 is YSYEKL in the germline V gene. The CDR3 spans 15 residues. The V and J ends lost 4 bases and 10 bases, in that order; junction bases with no gene match: 9. This CDR3 is CASSRPGLADLEQFF. The CDR3 DNA is TGCGCCAGCAGCCGCCCGGGACTAGCGGACTTGGAGCAGTTCTTC.

The table lists this clone with a count of one. The chain recombines TRBV30 with TRBJ2-1, with 7 positions matching TRBD2. Germline-derived CDR1 and CDR2 are GTSNPN and SVGIG (reference sequence). V was clipped by 4 bases and J by 0 bases; unmatched bases: 3. CDR3 size: 14 residues. The CDR3 sequence: CAWKGLYSYNEQFF. CDR3 nucleotides: TGTGCCTGGAAGGGACTATACTCCTACAATGAGCAGTTCTTC.

This clone appeared a few times. This chain connects TRBV7-6 to TRBJ1-5; no definite D call. V was clipped by 11 bases and J by 4 bases, with 15 bases between them. CDR1 SGHVS and CDR2 FNYEAQ come from the germline V gene. The CDR3 has 13 amino acids. This CDR3 is CASATTENQPQHF. The CDR3 DNA reads TGTGCCTCGGCGACAACCGAAAATCAGCCCCAGCATTTT.

Worth noting for this clone: The same CDR3 also results from other DNA sequences found in this sample. The chain is built from TRBV27 and TRBJ1-5; TRBD1 agrees at 7 bases. The CDR3 has 14 amino acids. CDR1 MNHEY and CDR2 SMNVEV come from the germline V gene (reference sequence). V shed 6 bases and J 2 bases; nucleotides not matched to a gene: 4. CDR3 in DNA: TGTGCCAGCAGCTCCGGGACAGGCAATCAGCCCCAGCATTTT. Translated: CASSSGTGNQPQHF.

The chain is built from TRBV5-1 and TRBJ1-5, with D possibly matching TRBD1 (6 bases). V was pared by 4 bases and J by 4 bases, with 9 bases between. CDR3 length: 13 residues. In germline, CDR1 is SGHRS, CDR2 YFSETQ. CDR3 sequence: CASSADRNQPQHF. In nucleotides, the CDR3 is TGCGCCAGCAGCGCGGACAGAAATCAGCCCCAGCATTTT.

The rearrangement links TRBV27 to TRBJ1-2; D unresolved. The V end was cut by 0 bases, the J end by 4 bases, with 9 bases between. This CDR3 is 14 amino acids long. CDR1 and CDR2 from the germline V gene are MNHEY and SMNVEV (reference sequence). The CDR3 DNA reads as TGTGCCAGCAGTTTATCGGCCCCTTTCTATGGCTACACCTTC. As protein: CASSLSAPFYGYTF.

The chain uses TRBV4-3 and TRBJ2-1; 11 bases are a match to TRBD2. Per germline, CDR1 LGHNA and CDR2 YSLEER. With V trimmed by 7 bases and J by 2 bases, 16 bases remained unmatched. The length of the CDR3 is 19 residues. The CDR3 sequence is CASTDRLAGTQAAYNEQFF. Here the CDR3 DNA reads TGCGCCAGCACGGATCGACTAGCGGGAACCCAAGCGGCCTACAATGAGCAGTTCTTC.

In this sample, this clone turned up once. The chain is built from TRBV5-1 and TRBJ2-2; TRBD1 matches at 10 bases. Germline V gene data show CDR1 as SGHRS and CDR2 as YFSETQ. This CDR3 region has 16 residues. J lost 4 bases, V lost 3 bases, and 6 bases had no gene match. CDR3 in amino acids: CASSSTGTGATGELFF. In DNA form, the CDR3 reads TGCGCCAGCAGCTCTACCGGGACAGGGGCCACCGGGGAGCTGTTTTTT.